This is a list of T cell receptor beta chains from one sample in a study of cytomegalovirus exposure and HLA in healthy donors. Profiling relied on immunoSEQ multiplex PCR, and the TCRdb table lists in-frame clones only, not all of them. Among more than 100,000 clones listed, roughly 80% were seen once. Sequenced: PBMCs. The receptors stem from a woman in her sixties or seventies in good health and CMV-seronegative. Each CDR3 is given with its conserved first and last residue. D genes are given only for firm matches. The size entry is marked missing in some rows and otherwise reads once, few, many or a size class.

CDR3aa | CDR3nt | len | abundance | j_gene | v_gene | d_gene
CASSPKGQGAYEQYF | TGTGCCAGCTCACCCAAGGGACAGGGGGCCTACGAGCAGTACTTC | 15 | - | TRBJ2-7 | TRBV18 | TRBD1
CAIRADRDRDQPQHF | TGTGCCATCAGAGCGGACAGGGACAGAGATCAGCCCCAGCATTTT | 15 | - | TRBJ1-5 | TRBV10-3 | TRBD1
CASSIEPVSNYGYTF | TGTGCCAGTAGTATAGAGCCGGTATCAAACTATGGCTACACCTTC | 15 | - | TRBJ1-2 | TRBV19 | -
CASSSGGGPQQFF | TGTGCCAGCAGTTCCGGCGGCGGGCCGCAGCAGTTCTTC | 13 | - | TRBJ2-1 | TRBV27 | -
CASSLPGKGNNEQFF | TGTGCCAGCAGTTTGCCCGGGAAGGGCAACAATGAGCAGTTCTTC | 15 | - | TRBJ2-1 | TRBV28 | -
CASSKGTSGYNEQFF | TGTGCCAGCAGCAAAGGGACTAGCGGATACAATGAGCAGTTCTTC | 15 | few | TRBJ2-1 | TRBV13 | TRBD2
CASSLASMNTGELFF | TGCGCCAGCAGCTTGGCGTCTATGAACACCGGGGAGCTGTTTTTT | 15 | - | TRBJ2-2 | TRBV5-1 | -
CASSPGTSGGMGEQFF | TGTGCCAGCAGCCCCGGGACTAGCGGGGGGATGGGTGAGCAGTTCTTC | 16 | - | TRBJ2-1 | TRBV5-5 | TRBD2
CASGIDGGYTF | TGTGCCAGCGGTATAGATGGTGGCTACACCTTC | 11 | - | TRBJ1-2 | TRBV2 | -
CAMNTGITPGELFF | TGTGCCATGAACACAGGGATAACTCCCGGGGAGCTGTTTTTT | 14 | - | TRBJ2-2 | TRBV10-3 | -
CASSLAQGRNEQFF | TGCGCCAGCAGCTTGGCACAGGGAAGGAATGAGCAGTTCTTC | 14 | - | TRBJ2-1 | TRBV5-1 | -
CASPRDYTLPSSYNEQFF | TGTGCCAGCCCCCGGGACTACACCTTACCTAGCTCCTACAATGAGCAGTTCTTC | 18 | few | TRBJ2-1 | TRBV5-8 | TRBD2
CAVQQGFGTEAFF | TGTGCCGTTCAACAGGGCTTTGGCACTGAAGCTTTCTTT | 13 | - | TRBJ1-1 | TRBV27 | -
CALEDSKGYGYTF | TGTGCCCTAGAAGACTCAAAGGGGTATGGCTACACCTTC | 13 | - | TRBJ1-2 | TRBV30 | -
CASSQDLGQLNNEQFF | TGTGCCAGCAGCCAAGATCTGGGACAGCTAAACAATGAGCAGTTCTTC | 16 | few | TRBJ2-1 | TRBV14 | TRBD1
CASISAGSYEQYF | TGTGCCAGCATTTCAGCGGGGTCCTACGAGCAGTACTTC | 13 | - | TRBJ2-7 | TRBV6-5 | TRBD2
CASSSLLGNTIYF | TGTGCCAGCAGCTCTCTCCTAGGAAACACCATATATTTT | 13 | few | TRBJ1-3 | TRBV7-9 | -
CSAPNVLTGSSYEQYF | TGCAGCGCCCCAAACGTCCTGACAGGGAGCTCCTACGAGCAGTACTTC | 16 | - | TRBJ2-7 | TRBV29-1 | TRBD1
CASSRGVGEPQHF | TGTGCCAGCTCACGCGGGGTGGGTGAGCCCCAGCATTTT | 13 | - | TRBJ1-5 | TRBV18 | -
CASSVGLANTGELFF | TGTGCCAGCAGTGTAGGTCTAGCGAACACCGGGGAGCTGTTTTTT | 15 | - | TRBJ2-2 | TRBV2 | -
CASSEVPATTYEQYF | TGTGCCAGCAGTGAAGTTCCAGCGACTACCTACGAGCAGTACTTC | 15 | - | TRBJ2-7 | TRBV6-1 | -
CASSLFGGIGNTIYF | TGTGCCAGCAGCTTGTTTGGGGGCATCGGAAACACCATATATTTT | 15 | once | TRBJ1-3 | TRBV5-5 | -
CASSSRTRMGQYF | TGTGCCAGCAGTTCCCGGACTAGAATGGGGCAGTACTTC | 13 | - | TRBJ2-5 | TRBV28 | TRBD2
CASSEALLQGFSSGANVLTF | TGTGCCAGCAGTGAAGCGCTTCTACAGGGATTTTCGTCTGGGGCCAACGTCCTGACTTTC | 20 | - | TRBJ2-6 | TRBV6-1 | -
CASSFENQETQYF | TGTGCCAGCAGCTTCGAGAACCAAGAGACCCAGTACTTC | 13 | - | TRBJ2-5 | TRBV11-3 | -
CASSKGGQGAEKLFF | TGCGCCAGCAGCAAAGGGGGACAGGGTGCTGAAAAACTGTTTTTT | 15 | - | TRBJ1-4 | TRBV5-1 | TRBD1
CASSPERQQPQHF | TGTGCCAGCTCACCAGAACGTCAGCAGCCCCAGCATTTT | 13 | - | TRBJ1-5 | TRBV18 | -
CASSQDWTSGSYEQYF | TGCGCCAGCAGCCAAGATTGGACTAGCGGGAGTTACGAGCAGTACTTC | 16 | - | TRBJ2-7 | TRBV4-1 | TRBD2
CASSPFRGDQPQHF | TGTGCCAGCTCACCATTCAGGGGTGATCAGCCCCAGCATTTT | 14 | - | TRBJ1-5 | TRBV18 | -
CASSPQGAGNEQFF | TGTGCCAGCAGCCCCCAGGGGGCGGGCAATGAGCAGTTCTTC | 14 | - | TRBJ2-1 | TRBV28 | TRBD1
CASSKEGGAPLHF | TGTGCCAGCAGCAAAGAGGGTGGGGCCCCCCTCCACTTT | 13 | - | TRBJ1-6 | TRBV21-1 | -
CASSSQGHTEAFF | TGCGCCAGCAGCTCGCAGGGGCACACTGAAGCTTTCTTT | 13 | - | TRBJ1-1 | TRBV5-1 | -
CASSSLGRTSGIYNEQFF | TGTGCCAGCAGCTCCCTCGGTAGGACTAGCGGGATCTACAATGAGCAGTTCTTC | 18 | - | TRBJ2-1 | TRBV11-2 | TRBD2
CASSEGGQNHQPQHF | TGTGCCAGCAGCGAGGGCGGACAGAATCATCAACCCCAGCATTTT | 15 | - | TRBJ1-5 | TRBV7-8 | -
CASSDRGANYGYTF | TGTGCCAGCAGTGACAGGGGAGCTAACTATGGCTACACCTTC | 14 | - | TRBJ1-2 | TRBV2 | -
CASSGDMNTEAFF | TGTGCCAGCTCGGGGGACATGAACACTGAAGCTTTCTTT | 13 | few | TRBJ1-1 | TRBV18 | -
CASSEWTSGRDPSYNEQFF | TGTGCCAGCAGTGAGTGGACTAGCGGGAGGGACCCCTCCTACAATGAGCAGTTCTTC | 19 | - | TRBJ2-1 | TRBV2 | TRBD2